The rows below give T cell receptor beta chains drawn from one sample of a study of blood T cell repertoires in COVID-19. Data came from immunoSEQ multiplex PCR; TCRdb stores just in-frame clones and leaves some out. The data show about 85,000 clones, around 80% seen once. The source material was peripheral blood. The receptors shown here come from a woman aged 80 or older with acute or convalescent COVID-19. Each CDR3 is given with its conserved first and last residue. Fields, in order: clone size, D gene, J gene, V gene, CDR3 protein, CDR3 DNA. D genes are given only for firm matches. Size values are once, few and many counts, or a class for expanded clones, and some rows have none.

>NA|NA|TRBJ2-5|TRBV25-1
CAHRRHRGETQYF
TGTGCCCACCGCAGGCACCGGGGGGAGACCCAGTACTTC
>NA|NA|TRBJ1-1|TRBV6-5
CASSHPEVNTEAFF
TGTGCCAGCAGTCACCCGGAGGTGAACACTGAAGCTTTCTTT
>NA|NA|TRBJ1-2|TRBV27
CASSLGTNYGYTF
TGTGCCAGCAGTTTAGGGACAAACTATGGCTACACCTTC
>NA|NA|TRBJ1-5|TRBV19
CATSRQFIQPQHF
TGTGCCACCAGTAGACAGTTTATTCAGCCCCAGCATTTT
>NA|TRBD1|TRBJ1-2|TRBV5-1
CASSFPDRANYGYTF
TGCGCCAGCAGCTTCCCGGACAGGGCTAACTATGGCTACACCTTC
>NA|TRBD2|TRBJ2-3|TRBV7-9
CASSSSGSTDTQYF
TGTGCCAGCAGCTCTAGCGGGAGCACAGATACGCAGTATTTT
>NA|NA|TRBJ1-6|TRBV28
CASSLQGSPLHF
TGTGCCAGCAGTTTACAGGGGTCACCCCTCCACTTT
>NA|TRBD1|TRBJ2-1|TRBV11-2
CASSKDRMNEQFF
TGTGCCAGCAGCAAGGACAGGATGAATGAGCAGTTCTTC
>NA|NA|TRBJ1-2|TRBV18
CASSLQDGYGYTF
TGTGCCAGCTCACTACAGGATGGGTATGGCTACACCTTC
>NA|NA|TRBJ2-3|TRBV6-1
CASSEAPRSTDTQYF
TGTGCCAGCAGTGAAGCCCCCAGGAGCACAGATACGCAGTATTTT
>once|TRBD2|TRBJ2-3|TRBV6-1
CASCENGLAGVPDTQYF
TGTGCCAGCTGTGAGAATGGACTAGCGGGAGTTCCAGATACGCAGTATTTT
>NA|TRBD1|TRBJ2-2|TRBV2
CASSQRQGPGELFF
TGTGCCAGCAGTCAACGACAGGGGCCCGGGGAGCTGTTTTTT
>NA|NA|TRBJ2-7|TRBV12-3/TRBV12-4
CASTPGYEQYF
TGTGCCAGCACTCCCGGCTACGAGCAGTACTTC
>NA|TRBD1|TRBJ2-7|TRBV24-1
CATQPGTGTYEQYF
TGTGCCACCCAGCCCGGGACAGGGACCTACGAGCAGTACTTC
>once|TRBD2|TRBJ2-2|TRBV6-5
CASSYSGLDHGELFF
TGTGCCAGCAGTTACTCCGGACTAGATCACGGGGAGCTGTTTTTT
>NA|TRBD1|TRBJ2-7|TRBV2
CASRRQGREQYF
TGTGCCAGCAGGAGACAGGGCCGCGAGCAGTACTTC
>NA|NA|TRBJ1-6|TRBV3-1/TRBV3-2
CASSQVENSPLHF
TGTGCCAGCAGCCAAGTTGAGAATTCACCCCTCCACTTT
>NA|TRBD1|TRBJ1-1|TRBV4-1
CASSLRGTGPTEAFF
TGCGCCAGCAGCTTAAGGGGGACAGGGCCAACTGAAGCTTTCTTT
>NA|NA|TRBJ1-5|TRBV6-5
CASSYSSIGANQPQHF
TGTGCCAGCAGTTACTCGAGCATCGGTGCCAATCAGCCCCAGCATTTT
>NA|TRBD2|TRBJ2-5|TRBV2
CASRPNSGGTGETQYF
TGTGCCAGCAGGCCCAATAGCGGGGGGACCGGTGAGACCCAGTACTTC
>few|TRBD2|TRBJ2-3|TRBV10-3
CAISPSGGLTDTQYF
TGTGCCATCAGTCCAAGCGGGGGGCTCACAGATACGCAGTATTTT
>few|NA|TRBJ1-3|TRBV11-2
CASSLSHSAGNTIYF
TGTGCCAGCAGCCTTAGCCATTCGGCTGGAAACACCATATATTTT
>NA|TRBD1|TRBJ2-1|TRBV5-8
CASSLGQVNGDEQFF
TGTGCCAGCAGCCTAGGACAGGTAAATGGCGATGAGCAGTTCTTC
>NA|TRBD1|TRBJ1-6|TRBV27
CASRRGLIPPVNDSPLHF
TGTGCCAGCAGAAGGGGGCTCATTCCTCCCGTTAATGATTCACCCCTCCACTTT
>NA|TRBD1|TRBJ1-2|TRBV6-5
CASSPPGQGRKGYTF
TGTGCCAGCAGTCCTCCCGGACAGGGCAGGAAGGGCTACACCTTC
>NA|NA|TRBJ1-3|TRBV5-1
CASSPRSSSGNTIYF
TGCGCCAGCAGCCCCAGGTCAAGCTCTGGAAACACCATATATTTT
>NA|NA|TRBJ1-3|TRBV15
CATSRERGRDTIYF
TGTGCCACCAGCAGAGAACGGGGTAGAGACACCATATATTTT
>NA|TRBD2|TRBJ2-5|TRBV6-2/TRBV6-3
CASSGTSGRYQETQYF
TGTGCCAGCAGCGGGACTAGCGGGCGGTACCAAGAGACCCAGTACTTC
>once|NA|TRBJ2-1|TRBV5-1
CASTGLPADEQFF
TGCGCCAGCACAGGCCTACCAGCCGATGAGCAGTTCTTC
>NA|TRBD1|TRBJ1-4|TRBV19
CASSETGVEKLFF
TGTGCCAGTAGCGAGACAGGGGTTGAAAAACTGTTTTTT
>NA|TRBD1|TRBJ2-1|TRBV5-4
CASSSMTGNVIGSYNEQFF
TGTGCCAGCAGCTCTATGACAGGGAACGTAATAGGCTCCTACAATGAGCAGTTCTTC
>few|TRBD1|TRBJ1-4|TRBV19
CASSVKGAANEKLFF
TGTGCCAGTAGTGTTAAGGGGGCAGCTAATGAAAAACTGTTTTTT
>NA|NA|TRBJ1-5|TRBV6-1
CASSEPDTDTRNQPQHF
TGTGCCAGCAGTGAACCCGATACGGACACCAGGAATCAGCCCCAGCATTTT
>NA|NA|TRBJ2-1|TRBV28
CASSSARPGTYSYNEQFF
TGTGCCAGCAGTTCGGCGCGGCCCGGGACTTACTCCTACAATGAGCAGTTCTTC
>NA|TRBD1|TRBJ1-4|TRBV6-1
CASSERTGREKLFF
TGTGCCAGCAGTGAACGGACAGGGCGCGAAAAACTGTTTTTT
>few|NA|TRBJ2-7|TRBV5-4
CASSLDLESYEQYF
TGTGCCAGCAGCTTGGATCTGGAGAGCTACGAGCAGTACTTC
>NA|TRBD2|TRBJ2-7|TRBV5-8
CASSFADGTRYEQYF
TGTGCCAGCAGTTTTGCGGACGGGACTAGATACGAGCAGTACTTC
>NA|NA|TRBJ1-6|TRBV7-8
CASSIVGGAPSRSPLHF
TGTGCCAGCAGCATAGTAGGAGGGGCCCCTTCCCGTTCACCCCTCCACTTT
>once|TRBD2|TRBJ2-7|TRBV3-1/TRBV3-2
CASSLTPGLAGGFYEQYF
TGTGCCAGCAGCCTAACTCCGGGACTAGCGGGAGGGTTCTACGAGCAGTACTTC
>NA|NA|TRBJ1-6|TRBV28
CASSLRDSYNSPLHF
TGTGCCAGCAGTTTACGGGATTCCTATAATTCACCCCTCCACTTT
>NA|NA|TRBJ1-3|TRBV11-2
CASSLDSGSGNTIYF
TGTGCCAGCAGCTTAGATTCGGGCTCTGGAAACACCATATATTTT
>NA|NA|TRBJ1-2|TRBV28
CASSGPPNYGYTF
TGTGCCAGCTCAGGCCCACCGAACTATGGCTACACCTTC
>once|NA|TRBJ2-2|TRBV18
CASSQVGALTGELFF
TGTGCCAGCTCACAGGTGGGGGCGCTCACCGGGGAGCTGTTTTTT
>NA|NA|TRBJ2-1|TRBV5-1
CASSSEGSSYNEQFF
TGCGCCAGCTCTTCGGAGGGCAGCTCCTACAATGAGCAGTTCTTC
>NA|TRBD2|TRBJ2-3|TRBV10-2
CASSGLAGGGTDTQYF
TGCGCCAGCAGTGGACTAGCGGGAGGAGGCACAGATACGCAGTATTTT
>NA|TRBD1|TRBJ1-4|TRBV5-1
CASSLAPGQGEKLFF
TGCGCCAGCAGCTTGGCCCCCGGACAGGGTGAAAAACTGTTTTTT
>NA|NA|TRBJ1-4|TRBV2
CASSAPGVGEKLFF
TGTGCCAGCAGCGCACCAGGGGTGGGAGAAAAACTGTTTTTT
>NA|TRBD1|TRBJ1-5|TRBV16
CASSRGTGRDSNQPQHF
TGTGCCAGCAGCCGGGGGACAGGAAGGGATAGCAATCAGCCCCAGCATTTT
>NA|NA|TRBJ2-7|TRBV4-2
CASSQAGPGKIYEQYF
TGTGCCAGCAGCCAAGCAGGACCAGGGAAAATCTACGAGCAGTACTTC
>NA|TRBD1|TRBJ2-7|TRBV6-5
CASSYRDRGTYEQYF
TGTGCCAGCAGTTACAGGGACAGGGGAACCTACGAGCAGTACTTC
>NA|NA|TRBJ1-5|TRBV7-9
CASSSGPLESQPQHF
TGTGCCAGCAGCTCCGGCCCCCTAGAAAGCCAGCCCCAGCATTTT
>NA|NA|TRBJ1-2|TRBV2
CASSDRGISYYGYTF
TGTGCCAGCAGTGATAGGGGGATTTCTTATTATGGCTACACCTTC
>NA|TRBD2|TRBJ2-7|TRBV28
CASSFLAGGPYEQYF
TGTGCCAGCAGTTTTCTAGCGGGAGGCCCCTACGAGCAGTACTTC
>many|TRBD1|TRBJ1-1|TRBV4-1
CASDTGGPNTEAFF
TGCGCCAGCGACACAGGGGGTCCGAACACTGAAGCTTTCTTT